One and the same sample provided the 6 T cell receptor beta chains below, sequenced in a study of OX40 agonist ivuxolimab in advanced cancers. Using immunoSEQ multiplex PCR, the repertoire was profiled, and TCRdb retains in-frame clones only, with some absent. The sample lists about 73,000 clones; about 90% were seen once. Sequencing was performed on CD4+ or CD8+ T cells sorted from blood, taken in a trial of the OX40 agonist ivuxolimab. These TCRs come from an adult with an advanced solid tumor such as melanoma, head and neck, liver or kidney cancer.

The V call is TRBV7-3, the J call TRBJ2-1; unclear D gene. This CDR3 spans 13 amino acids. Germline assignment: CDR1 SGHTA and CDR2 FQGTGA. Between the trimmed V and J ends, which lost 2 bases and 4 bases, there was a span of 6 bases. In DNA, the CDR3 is TGTGCCAGCAGCTTAGCTTCTTACAATGAGCAGTTCTTC. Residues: CASSLASYNEQFF.

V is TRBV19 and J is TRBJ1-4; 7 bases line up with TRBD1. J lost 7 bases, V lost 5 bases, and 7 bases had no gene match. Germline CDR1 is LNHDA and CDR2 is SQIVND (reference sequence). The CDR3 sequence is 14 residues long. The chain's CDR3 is CASSPGTASEKLFF. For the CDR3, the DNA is TGTGCCAGTAGTCCCGGGACAGCATCTGAAAAACTGTTTTTT. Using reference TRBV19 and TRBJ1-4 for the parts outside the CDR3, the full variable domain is DGGITQSPKYLFRKEGQNVTLSCEQNLNHDAMYWYRQDPGQGLRLIYYSQIVNDFQKGDIAEGYSVSREKKESFPLTVTSAQKNPTAFYLCASSPGTASEKLFFGSGTQLSVL.

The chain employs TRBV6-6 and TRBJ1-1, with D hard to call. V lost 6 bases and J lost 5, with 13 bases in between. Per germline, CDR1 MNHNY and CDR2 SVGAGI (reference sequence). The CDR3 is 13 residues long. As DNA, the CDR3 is TGTGCCAGCAGAGTCGGGAGAAAAACTGAAGCTTTCTTT. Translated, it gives CASRVGRKTEAFF.

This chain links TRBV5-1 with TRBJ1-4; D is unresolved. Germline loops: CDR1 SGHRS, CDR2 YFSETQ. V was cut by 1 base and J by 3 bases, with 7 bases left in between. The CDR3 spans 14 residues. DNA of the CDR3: TGCGCCAGCAGCTTGACAGCTTCTAATGAAAAACTGTTTTTT. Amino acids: CASSLTASNEKLFF. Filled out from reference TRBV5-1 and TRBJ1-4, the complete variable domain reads KAGVTQTPRYLIKTRGQQVTLSCSPISGHRSVSWYQQTPGQGLQFLFEYFSETQRNKGNFPGRFSGRQFSNSRSEMNVSTLELGDSALYLCASSLTASNEKLFFGSGTQLSVL.

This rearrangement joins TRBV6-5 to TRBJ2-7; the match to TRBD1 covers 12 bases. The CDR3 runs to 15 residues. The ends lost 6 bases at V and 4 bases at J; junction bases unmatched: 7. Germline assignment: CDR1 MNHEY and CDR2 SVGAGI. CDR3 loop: CASRGTGGAGYEQYF. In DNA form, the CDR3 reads TGTGCCAGCAGGGGGACAGGGGGCGCGGGGTACGAGCAGTACTTC.

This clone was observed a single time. The CDR3 nucleotides are TGTGCCAGCTCACCACGGGCGGGGAACTACGAGCAGTACTTC. As protein: CASSPRAGNYEQYF. The chain is built from TRBV18 and TRBJ2-7, with D possibly matching TRBD2 (6 bases). V lost 1 base, J lost 3 bases, and 10 bases lay in between. Germline lookup yields CDR1 KGHSH and CDR2 LQKENI. CDR3 length: 14 residues.